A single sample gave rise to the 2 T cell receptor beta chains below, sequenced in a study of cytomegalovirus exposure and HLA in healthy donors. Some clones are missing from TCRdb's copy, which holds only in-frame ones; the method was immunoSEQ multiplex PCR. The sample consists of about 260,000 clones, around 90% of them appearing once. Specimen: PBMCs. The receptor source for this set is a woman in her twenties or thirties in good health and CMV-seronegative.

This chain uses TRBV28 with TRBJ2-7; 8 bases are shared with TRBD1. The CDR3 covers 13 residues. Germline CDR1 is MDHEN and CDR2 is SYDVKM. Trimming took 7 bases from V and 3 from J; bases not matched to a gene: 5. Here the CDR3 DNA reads TGTGCCAGCATCGACAGGGGTCGCTACGAGCAGTACTTC. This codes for CASIDRGRYEQYF.

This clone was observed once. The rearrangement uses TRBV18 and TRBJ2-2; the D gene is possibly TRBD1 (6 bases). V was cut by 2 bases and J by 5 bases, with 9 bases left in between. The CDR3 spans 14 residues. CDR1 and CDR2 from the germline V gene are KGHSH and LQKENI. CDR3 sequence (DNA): TGTGCCAGCTCACCAAGCAGGGGAACCGGGGAGCTGTTTTTT. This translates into CASSPSRGTGELFF.